The T cell receptor (beta chain) under discussion was sequenced for a study of PD-1 blockade in classical Hodgkin lymphoma. Method: immunoSEQ multiplex PCR; TCRdb's copy keeps in-frame clones and lacks some. The sample shows about 24,000 clones, around three quarters of them seen only once. Relapses following autologous stem cell transplantation were seen in all patients, with brentuximab vedotin exposure varying. Trimming left V 0 bases short and J 4 bases short, with 14 bases between. CDR1 and CDR2 from the germline V gene are MGHDK and SYGVNS. The CDR3 runs 16 residues. A note on this clone: Its specificity is not known.

Study-level results: At baseline, newly diagnosed patients reportedly showed less TCR diversity than healthy donors. CD4+ TCR diversity, unlike CD8+, climbed significantly by C4D1. Those patients who began receiving nivolumab less than 1 year after ASCT had lower diversity, and they were excluded. Complete responders started with a diversity level that resembled newly diagnosed patients at baseline.

The chain recombines TRBV25-1 with TRBJ2-3; D may be TRBD2 (5 bases). The clonotype originates from a human donor with classical Hodgkin lymphoma. Sequencing was performed on peripheral blood mononuclear cells (PBMCs), taken before the second cycle of nivolumab. The CDR3 is CASSEYDPGVADTQYF. The CDR3 DNA follows: TGTGCCAGCAGTGAATATGACCCCGGGGTAGCAGATACGCAGTATTTT.